This entry lists 11 T cell receptor beta chains sequenced from one sample in a study of immune evolution from preneoplasia to lung adenocarcinoma. Clones were sequenced by immunoSEQ multiplex PCR, and TCRdb holds only the in-frame ones, with some missing. Of some 15,000 clones in the sample, more than 80% were seen once. Input material: FFPE minimally invasive lung adenocarcinoma tissue. These receptors all come from a person between 65 and 79 years old with lung adenocarcinoma.

V gene TRBV20-1 combines with J gene TRBJ2-7, with no clear D. Germline-derived CDR1 and CDR2 are DFQATT and SNEGSKA (reference sequence). This CDR3 comprises 11 residues. V was trimmed by 0 bases and J by 3 bases, leaving 3 bases between them. CDR3 sequence reads: CSARDFYEQYF. The CDR3 DNA reads as TGCAGTGCTAGAGATTTCTACGAGCAGTACTTC.

This clone was counted a single time. The chain carries TRBV6-5 and TRBJ2-5; perhaps TRBD1 as D (6 bases). The CDR3 is 13 residues long. The V gene's germline CDR1 is MNHEY and CDR2 SVGAGI. Between the trimmed V and J ends, which lost 6 bases and 2 bases, there was a span of 10 bases. The DNA for the CDR3 is TGTGCCAGCAGCACACAGGGTCAAGAGACCCAGTACTTC. Protein: CASSTQGQETQYF.

The V and J genes are TRBV7-8 and TRBJ1-3; TRBD1 agrees at 11 bases. The CDR3 sequence is 16 residues long. CDR1 SGHVS and CDR2 FQNEAQ come from the germline V gene. Trimming cost V 5 bases and J 3 bases; bases outside gene matches: 6. Here the CDR3 DNA reads TGTGCCAGCAGCCCACTGGACAGGGGGCATGGAAACACCATATATTTT. This encodes CASSPLDRGHGNTIYF.

V and J are TRBV20-1 and TRBJ1-5; D is unresolved. This CDR3 contains 11 residues. V lost 3 bases and J lost 6, with 6 bases in between. The germline gives CDR1 DFQATT, CDR2 SNEGSKA (reference sequence). CDR3 loop: CSASSGQPQHF. The CDR3, as DNA: TGCAGTGCTAGTTCTGGTCAGCCCCAGCATTTT.

This chain links TRBV7-3 with TRBJ2-1, with D tentatively TRBD2 (6 bases). There are 17 residues in the CDR3. Between the trimmed V and J ends, which lost 4 bases and 3 bases, there was a span of 19 bases. Per the germline V gene, CDR1 is SGHTA and CDR2 is FQGTGA. The CDR3 nucleotides are TGTGCCAGCAGCTCCTCTGTTGGAGGGAACAGCTACAATGAGCAGTTCTTC. The encoded protein is CASSSSVGGNSYNEQFF.

This rearrangement joins TRBV7-9 to TRBJ2-1, with D possibly TRBD2 on 6 matching bases. The CDR3 sequence is 12 residues long. V lost 5 bases and J 8 bases, leaving 10 bases between the germline ends. Germline CDR1 and CDR2: SEHNR and FQNEAQ (reference sequence). The CDR3 bases are TGTGCCAGCAGCGGCCCGGGGGATGAGCAGTTCTTC. Protein: CASSGPGDEQFF.

This clone has a handful of counts. The rearrangement links TRBV29-1 to TRBJ1-2; unclear D gene. The CDR3 sequence is 13 residues long. V was pared by 2 bases and J by 2 bases, with 9 bases between. Germline assignment: CDR1 SQVTM and CDR2 ANQGSEA. Written as DNA, the CDR3 is TGCAGCGTTGAAAAAACACTAAACTATGGCTACACCTTC. It is translated as CSVEKTLNYGYTF.

The chain recombines TRBV27 with TRBJ1-2; 7 nucleotides agree with TRBD1. This CDR3 region has 13 residues. Germline assignment: CDR1 MNHEY and CDR2 SMNVEV (reference sequence). The V and J ends lost 5 bases and 3 bases, in that order; junction bases with no gene match: 3. CDR3 coding DNA: TGTGCCAGCAGTCCCAGGGGGGACTATGGCTACACCTTC. Amino acids: CASSPRGDYGYTF.

V and J are TRBV27 and TRBJ2-7; 7 bases line up with TRBD1. After removal of 4 bases from V and 4 bases from J, the junction contained 1 base not matched to a gene. The CDR3 is made up of 12 amino acids. Germline V gene sequence: CDR1 MNHEY, CDR2 SMNVEV (reference sequence). In DNA form, the CDR3 reads TGTGCCAGCAGTTCGACAGGGTACGAGCAGTACTTC. This sequence encodes CASSSTGYEQYF.

The chain couples TRBV18 to TRBJ1-1; D not certain. From germline, CDR1 is KGHSH and CDR2 LQKENI. This CDR3 comprises 13 residues. V was pared by 5 bases and J by 1 base, with 8 bases between. CDR3 region: CASSSDSNTEAFF. The CDR3 region has the DNA TGTGCCAGCTCAAGTGACTCGAACACTGAAGCTTTCTTT.

This clone was picked up a small number of times. The chain couples TRBV9 to TRBJ1-5, with TRBD1 matching 7 bases. This CDR3 is 13 amino acids long. Germline CDR1 SGDLS, CDR2 YYNGEE. With V trimmed by 1 base and J by 5 bases, 0 bases remained unmatched. CDR3: CASSVTGDQPQHF. CDR3 sequence (DNA): TGTGCCAGCAGCGTAACAGGGGATCAGCCCCAGCATTTT.